A selection of T cell receptor beta chains follows, all from one sample in a study of OX40 agonist ivuxolimab in advanced cancers. Repertoires were generated with immunoSEQ multiplex PCR, while TCRdb's copy carries only in-frame clones and drops some. The sample carries about 75,000 clones, roughly 90% recorded once. The source was CD4+ or CD8+ T cells sorted from blood, collected in a trial of the OX40 agonist ivuxolimab. Receptors originate from an adult with an advanced solid tumor such as melanoma, head and neck, liver or kidney cancer. Each CDR3 is given with its conserved first and last residue. The order of the fields is clone size, D gene, J gene, V gene, CDR3 DNA, CDR3 protein. D genes are given only for firm matches. For some rows the clone size is stated as once, few or many, or as a class when expanded; others skip it.

. . TRBJ2-2 TRBV18 TGTGCCAGCTCACCACCTAATCTAGGAGACACCGGGGAGCTGTTTTTT CASSPPNLGDTGELFF
. . TRBJ2-5 TRBV5-1 TGCGCCAGCAGCCTGGGTGGGACTGAAGAGACCCAGTACTTC CASSLGGTEETQYF
once . TRBJ1-1 TRBV18 TGTGCCAGCTCACCGGGGTTAAACACTGAAGCTTTCTTT CASSPGLNTEAFF
. . TRBJ2-1 TRBV9 TGTGCCAGCAGCGTAATGACCCAGGGGCCTGAGCAGTTCTTC CASSVMTQGPEQFF
. . TRBJ2-2 TRBV28 TGTGCCAGCAGTATGGGGCCGAACACCGGGGAGCTGTTTTTT CASSMGPNTGELFF
. . TRBJ2-3 TRBV7-2 TGTGCCAGCAGCTTAGGCCCGGGTCCCACAGATACGCAGTATTTT CASSLGPGPTDTQYF
. TRBD1 TRBJ1-4 TRBV19 TGTGCCAGTAGTTTTTTTACCGGGACAGGGAATGAAAAACTGTTTTTT CASSFFTGTGNEKLFF
. . TRBJ2-2 TRBV21-1 TGTGCCAGCAGCAAAGGAAGGACAGGTAACACCGGGGAGCTGTTTTTT CASSKGRTGNTGELFF
. TRBD1 TRBJ1-2 TRBV28 TGTGCCAGCAGTTTATCCCCCTCAAGACAGGGGGGGCTCTATGGCTACACCTTC CASSLSPSRQGGLYGYTF
few . TRBJ1-1 TRBV18 TGTGCCAGCTCCCCCGATATGAACACTGAAGCTTTCTTT CASSPDMNTEAFF
few . TRBJ1-1 TRBV30 TGTGCCTGGAGTGTGCAGGGGTACACTGAAGCTTTCTTT CAWSVQGYTEAFF